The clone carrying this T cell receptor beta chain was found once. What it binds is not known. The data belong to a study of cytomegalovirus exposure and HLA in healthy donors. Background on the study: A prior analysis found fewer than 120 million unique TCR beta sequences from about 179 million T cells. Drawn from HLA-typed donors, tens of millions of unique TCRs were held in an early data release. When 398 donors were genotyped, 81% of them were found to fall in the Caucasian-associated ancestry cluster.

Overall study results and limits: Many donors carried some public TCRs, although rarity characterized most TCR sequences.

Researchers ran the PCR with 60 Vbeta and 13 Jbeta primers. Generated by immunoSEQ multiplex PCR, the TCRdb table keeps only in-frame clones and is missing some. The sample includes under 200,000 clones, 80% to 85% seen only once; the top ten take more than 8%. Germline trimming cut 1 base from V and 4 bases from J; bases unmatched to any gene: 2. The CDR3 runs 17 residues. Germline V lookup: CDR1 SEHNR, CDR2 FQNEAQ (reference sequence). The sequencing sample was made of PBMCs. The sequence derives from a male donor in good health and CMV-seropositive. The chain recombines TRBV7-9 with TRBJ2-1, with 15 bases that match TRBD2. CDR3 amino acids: CASSLGGLAGGYNEQFF. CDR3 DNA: TGTGCCAGCAGCTTAGGGGGACTAGCGGGAGGTTACAATGAGCAGTTCTTC.